Listed here are 6 T cell receptor beta chains from one sample, sequenced in a study of beta chain features in type 1 diabetes. The investigators reverse transcribed all of the isolated RNA, so they sequenced expressed TCRB transcripts. TCRdb keeps only in-frame clones here, not all; method: immunoSEQ multiplex PCR. This table has fewer than 350,000 clones, about 15% appearing once. No antigen has been assigned to these receptors. Whole-study results and caveats: There was a moderate but significant shortening of TCRB CDR3s in all four CD4+ subsets of Type 1 diabetes patients.

Sequenced: naive CD4+ T cells from blood. These receptors were collected from a man between 18 and 35 years old with type 1 diabetes.

The V call is TRBV4-1, the J call TRBJ2-1; 10 bases match TRBD2. The CDR3 totals 14 residues. CDR1 is MGHRA, CDR2 YSYEKL, per germline. With V trimmed by 4 bases and J by 4 bases, 1 base remained unmatched. The CDR3 loop reads CASSRTSGYNEQFF. The CDR3 bases are TGCGCCAGCAGCCGGACTAGCGGATACAATGAGCAGTTCTTC.

This clone was seen only a few times. V usage is TRBV19 and J usage is TRBJ2-1, with no clear D. Trimming shortened V by 8 bases and J by 3 bases, and 8 bases separated the two germline ends. This CDR3 contains 12 residues. The germline V gene encodes CDR1 LNHDA and CDR2 SQIVND (reference sequence). The CDR3 DNA is TGTGCCAGTGGTTACAACTACAATGAGCAGTTCTTC. Residues: CASGYNYNEQFF.

The sample holds a few counts of this clone. CDR3: CASSEWREDSYEQYF. The CDR3 coding sequence is TGTGCCAGCAGTGAATGGCGGGAGGACTCCTACGAGCAGTACTTC. The chain has TRBV25-1 and TRBJ2-7; 8 nucleotides align to TRBD2. In germline, CDR1 is MGHDK, CDR2 SYGVNS. V lost 1 base and J lost 0; bases outside the gene matches: 2. This CDR3 is built from 15 residues.

CDR3 loop: CASSQVWDRAYEQYF. The CDR3 DNA is TGTGCCAGCAGCCAAGTTTGGGACAGGGCCTACGAGCAGTACTTC. V is TRBV4-2 and J is TRBJ2-7; 9 positions match TRBD1. This CDR3 spans 15 amino acids. Germline CDR1 is LGHNA and CDR2 is YNFKEQ. V trimming: 1 base; J trimming: 2 bases; junction bases outside the gene matches: 3.

The genes are TRBV30 and TRBJ2-7, with D tentatively TRBD2 (5 bases). The germline V gene encodes CDR1 GTSNPN and CDR2 SVGIG (reference sequence). V gave up 3 bases and J gave up 3 bases, with 12 bases separating them. The CDR3 contains 13 residues. The CDR3 bases are TGTGCCTGGAGGAATCCGGGGAGCTACGAGCAGTACTTC. Protein: CAWRNPGSYEQYF.

The rearrangement joins TRBV28 to TRBJ2-1, with TRBD2 matching over 7 bases. V shed 7 bases, J shed 7 bases, and the junction held 7 bases outside the gene matches. This CDR3 is 13 amino acids long. Germline CDR1 is MDHEN and CDR2 is SYDVKM. CDR3 sequence: CASISVGGNEQFF. The CDR3 nucleotides read TGTGCCAGCATTTCCGTGGGAGGGAATGAGCAGTTCTTC.